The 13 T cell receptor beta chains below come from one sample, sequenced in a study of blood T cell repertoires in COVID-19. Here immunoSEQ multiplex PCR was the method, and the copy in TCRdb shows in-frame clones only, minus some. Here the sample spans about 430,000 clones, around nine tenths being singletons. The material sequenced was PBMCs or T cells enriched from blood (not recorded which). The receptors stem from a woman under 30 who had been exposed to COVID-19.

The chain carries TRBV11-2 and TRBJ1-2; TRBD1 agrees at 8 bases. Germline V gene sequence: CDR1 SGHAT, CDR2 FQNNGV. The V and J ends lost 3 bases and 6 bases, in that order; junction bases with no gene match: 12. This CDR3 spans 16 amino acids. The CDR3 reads CASSLFSGTGGNGYTF. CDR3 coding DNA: TGTGCCAGCAGCTTGTTCTCGGGGACAGGTGGAAATGGCTACACCTTC.

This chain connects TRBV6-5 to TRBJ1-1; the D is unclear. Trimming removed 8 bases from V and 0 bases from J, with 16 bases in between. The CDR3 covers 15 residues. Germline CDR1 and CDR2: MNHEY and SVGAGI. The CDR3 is CASLVGRHMNTEAFF. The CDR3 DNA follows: TGTGCCAGCCTTGTAGGGAGACACATGAACACTGAAGCTTTCTTT.

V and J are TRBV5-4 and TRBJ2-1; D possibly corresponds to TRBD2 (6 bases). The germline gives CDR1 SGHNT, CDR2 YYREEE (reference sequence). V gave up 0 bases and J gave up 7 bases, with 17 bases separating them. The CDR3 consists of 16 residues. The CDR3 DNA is TGTGCCAGCAGCTTGGGTACGGGGCGGGACGTGAATGAGCAGTTCTTC. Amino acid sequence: CASSLGTGRDVNEQFF.

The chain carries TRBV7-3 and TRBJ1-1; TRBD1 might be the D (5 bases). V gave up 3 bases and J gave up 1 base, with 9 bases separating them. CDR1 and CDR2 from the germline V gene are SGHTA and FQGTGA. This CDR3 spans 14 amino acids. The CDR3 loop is CASSLGLQNTEAFF. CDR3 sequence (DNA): TGTGCCAGCAGCTTGGGACTTCAGAACACTGAAGCTTTCTTT. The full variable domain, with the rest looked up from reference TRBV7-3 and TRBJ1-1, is GAGVSQTPSNKVTEKGKYVELRCDPISGHTALYWYRQSLGQGPEFLIYFQGTGAADDSGLPNDRFFAVRPEGSVSTLKIQRTERGDSAVYLCASSLGLQNTEAFFGQGTRLTVV.

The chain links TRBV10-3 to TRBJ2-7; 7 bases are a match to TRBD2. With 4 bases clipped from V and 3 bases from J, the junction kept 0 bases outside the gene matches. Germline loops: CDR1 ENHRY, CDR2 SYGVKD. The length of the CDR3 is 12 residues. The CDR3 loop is CAISGTSYEQYF. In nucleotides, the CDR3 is TGTGCCATCAGTGGGACTAGCTACGAGCAGTACTTC.

CDR3 coding DNA: TGTGCCAGCAGCATTATAGAAGAGGGAGGATGGGATACGCAGTATTTT. This codes for CASSIIEEGGWDTQYF. This chain links TRBV11-1 with TRBJ2-3; the D gene is possibly TRBD2 (6 bases). The CDR3 has 16 residues. Germline lookup yields CDR1 SGHAT and CDR2 FQDESV (reference sequence). The V end was cut by 5 bases, the J end by 6 bases, with 21 bases between.

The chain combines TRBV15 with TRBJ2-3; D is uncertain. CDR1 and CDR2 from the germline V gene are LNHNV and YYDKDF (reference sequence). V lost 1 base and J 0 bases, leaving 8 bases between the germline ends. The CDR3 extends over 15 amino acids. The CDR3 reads CATSRGSTSTDTQYF. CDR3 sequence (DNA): TGTGCCACCAGCAGAGGAAGCACTAGCACAGATACGCAGTATTTT.

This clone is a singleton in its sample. The DNA of the CDR3 is TGTGCCAGCTCACCTGACAGGGGGCTCGGGGGCTACACCTTC. This gives the protein CASSPDRGLGGYTF. The rearrangement links TRBV18 to TRBJ1-2; 10 bases align to TRBD1. The V gene end was trimmed by 3 bases and the J gene end by 8 bases; junction bases not matched to a gene: 6. The CDR3 loop spans 14 amino acids. The germline V gene encodes CDR1 KGHSH and CDR2 LQKENI. The full variable domain, rest sourced from reference TRBV18 and TRBJ1-2, is NAGVMQNPRHLVRRRGQEARLRCSPMKGHSHVYWYRQLPEEGLKFMVYLQKENIIDESGMPKERFSAEFPKEGPSILRIQQVVRGDSAAYFCASSPDRGLGGYTFGSGTRLTVV.

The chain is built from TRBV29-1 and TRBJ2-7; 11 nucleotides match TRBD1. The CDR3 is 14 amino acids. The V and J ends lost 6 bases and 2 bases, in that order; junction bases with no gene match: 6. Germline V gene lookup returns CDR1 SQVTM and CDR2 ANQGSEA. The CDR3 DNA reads TGCAGCGTCTCCCCGGGACAGGGGGCCTACGAGCAGTACTTC. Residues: CSVSPGQGAYEQYF.

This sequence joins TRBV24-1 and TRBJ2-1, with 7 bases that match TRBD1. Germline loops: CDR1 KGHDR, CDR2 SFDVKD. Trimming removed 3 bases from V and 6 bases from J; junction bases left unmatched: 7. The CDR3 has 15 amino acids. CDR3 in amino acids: CATSDPRDRSNEQFF. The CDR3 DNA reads TGTGCCACCAGTGATCCCCGGGACAGATCCAATGAGCAGTTCTTC.

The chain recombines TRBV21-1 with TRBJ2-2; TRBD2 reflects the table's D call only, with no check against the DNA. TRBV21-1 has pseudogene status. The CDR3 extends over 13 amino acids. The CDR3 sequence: CASAGLAAGELFF. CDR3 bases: TGTGCCAGCGCCGGACTAGCTGCCGGGGAGCTGTTTTTT.

The CDR3 bases are TGCAGTGCTAGTTTCCGGGACAGGGTTTCTAACTATGGCTACACCTTC. Translated: CSASFRDRVSNYGYTF. The chain links TRBV20-1 to TRBJ1-2, with TRBD1 matching 9 bases. From germline, CDR1 is DFQATT and CDR2 SNEGSKA (reference sequence). The CDR3 spans 16 residues. The junction had 8 bases not matched to a gene; V was cut back by 3 bases and J by 0 bases.

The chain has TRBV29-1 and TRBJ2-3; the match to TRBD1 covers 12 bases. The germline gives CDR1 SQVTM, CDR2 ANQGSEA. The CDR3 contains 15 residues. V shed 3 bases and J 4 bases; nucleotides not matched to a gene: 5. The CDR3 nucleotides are TGCAGCGTTGATTACCGGGACAGGGGGCCAGATACGCAGTATTTT. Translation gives CSVDYRDRGPDTQYF.